This TCR beta chain was identified during a study of blood T cell repertoires in COVID-19. Study at large: The United States, Italy and Spain provided the acute and convalescent COVID-19 samples. The cDNA or gDNA used as material had been derived from T cells, B-cell-depleted T cells, or PBMCs.

As processed by the authors: Reference gene primer amplification gave estimated nucleated cell counts. The table came from immunoSEQ multiplex PCR; TCRdb's copy has only in-frame clones and leaves some out. The V and J calls and the clone size are those of that table, but D and trimming were determined from the DNA. The sample lists tens of thousands of clones; around 83% were seen once. The CDR3 totals 15 residues. V was clipped by 0 bases and J by 2 bases; unmatched bases: 3. Germline V gene data show CDR1 as SGHRS and CDR2 as YFSETQ. Material: peripheral blood. This receptor was identified in a man in his sixties or seventies with acute or convalescent COVID-19. This sequence joins TRBV5-1 and TRBJ2-7, with 9 bases that match TRBD2. The CDR3 loop reads CASSLEGGRAYEQYF. CDR3 sequence (DNA): TGCGCCAGCAGCTTGGAGGGCGGGAGGGCCTACGAGCAGTACTTC.